This is a list of T cell receptor beta chains from one sample in a study of T cells in Graves' hyperthyroidism and ophthalmopathy. TCRdb re-called the multiplex PCR reads with MiXCR, one entry per CDR3 protein. The table records about 290,000 distinct CDR3 sequences, approximately 16% of them present only once. Sequences were obtained from blood. Receptor source: a woman between 45 and 60 years old with Graves' hyperthyroidism that later progressed to Graves' ophthalmopathy. Both conserved end residues are part of each CDR3. A D gene is named only where the DNA matches it firmly. Expanded clones get a size class; other rows say once, few or many, or leave the size out.

cdr3_length,d_call,clone_size,v_call,j_call,cdr3_nt,cdr3_aa
13,.,many,TRBV18,TRBJ2-7,TGTGCCAGCTCACCAAGTAGGGGGTCCGAGCAGTACTTC,CASSPSRGSEQYF
14,.,few,TRBV4-1,TRBJ1-5,TGCGCCAGCAGCGCCGACGTAGTTAATCAGCCCCAGCATTTT,CASSADVVNQPQHF
13,.,.,TRBV20-1,TRBJ1-3,TGCAGTGCTAGAAAAGGGTATGGAAACACCATATATTTT,CSARKGYGNTIYF
20,.,many,TRBV11-2,TRBJ2-1,TGTGCCAGCAGCTTAGTATGGTTCGTGAACGACCGCCCTTTAAACAATGAGCAGTTCTTC,CASSLVWFVNDRPLNNEQFF
15,TRBD2,.,TRBV20-1,TRBJ2-2,TGCAGTGCTAGGACTAGCGGGAGGGACACCGGGGAGCTGTTTTTT,CSARTSGRDTGELFF
13,TRBD1,many,TRBV2,TRBJ1-2,TGTGCCAGCACAGGGGACAGGGTTTTTGGCTACACCTTC,CASTGDRVFGYTF
14,.,.,TRBV5-4,TRBJ2-4,TGTGCCAGCAGCTTGGTGCCCGCTGAAAAGGTTCAGTACTTC,CASSLVPAEKVQYF
15,TRBD1,.,TRBV14,TRBJ2-7,TGTGCCAGCAGCCAAACGACAGGGTATCCTAGCGAGCAGTACTTC,CASSQTTGYPSEQYF
14,.,many,TRBV10-3,TRBJ2-3,TGTGCCATCAGTGAGGAACAGGGCGCAGATACGCAGTATTTT,CAISEEQGADTQYF
17,.,many,TRBV6-1,TRBJ2-3,TGTGCCAGCAGTGAATGGGGTGGAGTAGCAGCCACAGATACGCAGTATTTT,CASSEWGGVAATDTQYF
15,.,many,TRBV27,TRBJ1-1,TGTGCCAGCAGTTTATCACGGGCCCTGAACACTGAAGCTTTCTTT,CASSLSRALNTEAFF
15,TRBD1,many,TRBV20-1,TRBJ2-1,TGCAGTGCTGGGGTAGACAGGGGAAACTACAATGAGCAGTTCTTC,CSAGVDRGNYNEQFF
14,.,many,TRBV28,TRBJ2-2,TGTGCCAGCAGTTTAGTGGGGAACACCGGGGAGCTGTTTTTT,CASSLVGNTGELFF
14,.,once,TRBV7-7,TRBJ1-1,TGTGCTAGCAGCCCCCAAACCCCAAACACTGAAGCTTTCTTT,CASSPQTPNTEAFF
16,.,many,TRBV2,TRBJ2-3,TGTGCCAGCAGTGTGAGGGGAGGCATAAGCACAGATACGCAGTATTTT,CASSVRGGISTDTQYF
15,TRBD2,many,TRBV28,TRBJ2-1,TGTGCCAGCAGTCTACTCCTAGCGGAGTACAATGAGCAGTTCTTC,CASSLLLAEYNEQFF
14,.,few,TRBV7-3,TRBJ1-1,TGTGCCAGCAGCTTGACGGGGTCAGGTACTGAAGCTTTCTTT,CASSLTGSGTEAFF
13,TRBD1,many,TRBV27,TRBJ1-1,TGTGCCAGCAGTTGGGACAGGAGCACTGAAGCTTTCTTT,CASSWDRSTEAFF
13,.,many,TRBV20-1,TRBJ1-1,TGCAGTGCTAGAGACCTAACGGAGACTGAAGCTTTCTTT,CSARDLTETEAFF
14,.,many,TRBV11-3,TRBJ2-1,TGTGCCAGCAGCTCCCAGGGGCCCTACAATGAGCAGTTCTTC,CASSSQGPYNEQFF
15,.,many,TRBV25-1,TRBJ1-2,TGTGCCAGCAGTGAATTAGGGGGGACCTTCAATGGCTACACCTTC,CASSELGGTFNGYTF
15,.,many,TRBV27,TRBJ1-5,TGTGCCAGCAGGGAACAGGGATTCGGCAATCAGCCCCAGCATTTT,CASREQGFGNQPQHF
15,TRBD2,.,TRBV19,TRBJ2-2,TGTGCCAGTGGGGGGAGCGGGAGGTCTCCCGGGGAGCTGTTTTTT,CASGGSGRSPGELFF
17,TRBD1,many,TRBV4-1,TRBJ2-5,TGCGCCAGCAGCCAAGGGGCTATTGACAGGGCACAAGAGACCCAGTACTTC,CASSQGAIDRAQETQYF
13,TRBD2,many,TRBV30,TRBJ2-3,TGTGCCTGGGGGACTAGCGGGACAGATACGCAGTATTTT,CAWGTSGTDTQYF
16,TRBD2,many,TRBV4-1,TRBJ2-5,TGCGCCAGCAGCCAAGGTAGCGGGAGGGCCCAAGAGACCCAGTACTTC,CASSQGSGRAQETQYF
14,.,many,TRBV2,TRBJ1-2,TGTGCCAGCAGTGGACTTACAGTGAACTATGGCTACACCTTC,CASSGLTVNYGYTF
15,TRBD2,few,TRBV9,TRBJ2-1,TGTGCCAGCAGCGTAGAGGCTAGCGGGATGTCTGAGCAGTTCTTC,CASSVEASGMSEQFF
11,.,many,TRBV2,TRBJ2-7,TGTGCCAGCGGCGGTGGCGACGAGCAGTACTTC,CASGGGDEQYF
13,.,many,TRBV5-1,TRBJ1-1,TGCGCCAGCAGCTCGGGCAGGGACGGTGAAGCTTTCTTT,CASSSGRDGEAFF
18,TRBD1,few,TRBV25-1,TRBJ2-3,TGTGCCAGCAGCGGGGCAGAGGACAGGCCTCCTGAGAGGGATACGCAGTATTTT,CASSGAEDRPPERDTQYF
14,TRBD1,.,TRBV20-1,TRBJ2-5,TGCAGTGCTACCGGACAGGGATGGGCAGAGACCCAGTACTTC,CSATGQGWAETQYF
14,.,many,TRBV10-3,TRBJ1-4,TGTGCCATCAGTGAGATGGGGAACGGGGAAAAACTGTTTTTT,CAISEMGNGEKLFF
15,.,many,TRBV28,TRBJ1-4,TGTGCCAGCAGCCCTATTGAGGCGCCCAATGAAAAACTGTTTTTT,CASSPIEAPNEKLFF
14,.,many,TRBV6-5,TRBJ1-1,TGTGCCAGCAGTTACAGGGAGGGGAGCACTGAAGCTTTCTTT,CASSYREGSTEAFF
17,.,many,TRBV5-1,TRBJ2-3,TGCGCCAGCAGCTCCTGGTGGCGGCCCCCTAGCACAGATACGCAGTATTTT,CASSSWWRPPSTDTQYF
15,TRBD1,many,TRBV2,TRBJ1-4,TGTGCCAGCACCCCGGGCAGGGGGCGTAATGAAAAACTGTTTTTT,CASTPGRGRNEKLFF
15,.,once,TRBV9,TRBJ2-3,TGTGCCAGCAGCCCGCTTGGGCCCAAGAAGGATACGCAGTATTTT,CASSPLGPKKDTQYF
15,.,.,TRBV19,TRBJ2-3,TGTGCCAGTAGCCTAACAAGGAGGGTCACAGATACGCAGTATTTT,CASSLTRRVTDTQYF
13,.,many,TRBV2,TRBJ2-5,TGTGCCAGCAACAGGGTGGCCCTAGAGACCCAGTACTTC,CASNRVALETQYF
10,.,many,TRBV2,TRBJ1-2,TGTGCCAGCGGGAACTATGGCTACACCTTC,CASGNYGYTF
15,.,few,TRBV20-1,TRBJ2-7,TGCAGTGCGCACCAGTTCGGAGCGGCCAACTACGAGCAGTACTTC,CSAHQFGAANYEQYF
14,.,.,TRBV20-1,TRBJ2-1,TGCAGTGCTAGAGACACTGCGGCCTACAATGAGCAGTTCTTC,CSARDTAAYNEQFF
15,TRBD1,few,TRBV6-1,TRBJ1-1,TGTGCCAGCAGTTCATACGGGACAGGGAACACTGAAGCTTTCTTT,CASSSYGTGNTEAFF
16,TRBD2,many,TRBV7-8,TRBJ2-7,TGTGCCAGCAGCTTAGCGCAGGGACTAGCCGCCTACGAGCAGTACTTC,CASSLAQGLAAYEQYF
12,.,many,TRBV30,TRBJ2-5,TGTGCCTGGAGTTCCGGGATCGAGACCCAGTACTTC,CAWSSGIETQYF
14,TRBD1,.,TRBV13,TRBJ1-3,TGTGCCAGCATCTTGACAGGGGATGGAAACACCATATATTTT,CASILTGDGNTIYF
19,TRBD1,many,TRBV12-3/TRBV12-4,TRBJ1-6,TGTGCCAGCAGCTCCACGGGACAGGAGACCTCCAAGCTTGGTTCACCCCTCCACTTT,CASSSTGQETSKLGSPLHF
15,.,many,TRBV18,TRBJ1-4,TGTGCCAGCTCACTTCTCGGCGTCACTAATGAAAAACTGTTTTTT,CASSLLGVTNEKLFF
14,.,few,TRBV6-1,TRBJ1-3,TGTGCCAGCAGTACGATCGGCTCTGGAAACACCATATATTTT,CASSTIGSGNTIYF